This is a list of T cell receptor beta chains from one sample in a study of T cell changes during pregnancy in multiple sclerosis. Produced via immunoSEQ multiplex PCR; TCRdb's table is partial and in-frame only. The sample yields tens of thousands of clones, 90% to 95% seen once. The sequenced sample was CD8+ T cells from peripheral blood mononuclear cells, obtained before pregnancy. Receptor source: a female donor with multiple sclerosis, enrolled in a pregnancy study. CDR3s include the opening cysteine and the closing phenylalanine or tryptophan. The D gene is left open where the match is weak. Size is stated for part of the rows, as once, few or many counts, or as a class when the clone is expanded.

d_call: .; j_call: TRBJ2-7; clone_size: .; cdr3_length: 16; v_call: TRBV4-1; cdr3_aa: CASSPTGSGSSYEQYF; cdr3_nt: TGCGCCAGCAGCCCTACGGGTTCTGGGAGCTCCTACGAGCAGTACTTC
d_call: .; j_call: TRBJ2-1; clone_size: .; cdr3_length: 11; v_call: TRBV9; cdr3_aa: CASSPSNEQFF; cdr3_nt: TGTGCCAGCAGCCCATCAAATGAGCAGTTCTTC
d_call: .; j_call: TRBJ2-2; clone_size: .; cdr3_length: 16; v_call: TRBV9; cdr3_aa: CASSVHRVPNTGELFF; cdr3_nt: TGTGCCAGCAGCGTCCACAGGGTCCCGAACACCGGGGAGCTGTTTTTT
d_call: .; j_call: TRBJ2-7; clone_size: .; cdr3_length: 18; v_call: TRBV7-9; cdr3_aa: CASSSIIQLRDERYEQYF; cdr3_nt: TGTGCCAGCAGCTCAATAATCCAACTCAGGGATGAGCGCTACGAGCAGTACTTC
d_call: .; j_call: TRBJ2-1; clone_size: .; cdr3_length: 17; v_call: TRBV13; cdr3_aa: CASSPGVHMGTYNEQFF; cdr3_nt: TGTGCCAGCAGCCCAGGGGTCCATATGGGTACCTACAATGAGCAGTTCTTC
d_call: TRBD1; j_call: TRBJ1-4; clone_size: .; cdr3_length: 14; v_call: TRBV18; cdr3_aa: CASSLGTGNEKLFF; cdr3_nt: TGTGCCAGCTCACTGGGGACAGGGAATGAAAAACTGTTTTTT
d_call: TRBD2; j_call: TRBJ2-1; clone_size: .; cdr3_length: 16; v_call: TRBV5-1; cdr3_aa: CASSLRLPSGGHEQFF; cdr3_nt: TGCGCCAGCAGCTTGCGCTTACCTAGCGGGGGCCATGAGCAGTTCTTC
d_call: TRBD2; j_call: TRBJ2-1; clone_size: .; cdr3_length: 19; v_call: TRBV7-8; cdr3_aa: CASSPGLAGGHLRYNEQFF; cdr3_nt: TGTGCCAGCAGCCCAGGACTAGCGGGGGGCCATCTACGATACAATGAGCAGTTCTTC
d_call: .; j_call: TRBJ1-5; clone_size: .; cdr3_length: 15; v_call: TRBV5-8; cdr3_aa: CASSLGLGGNQPQHF; cdr3_nt: TGTGCCAGCAGCTTGGGGCTAGGTGGGAATCAGCCCCAGCATTTT
d_call: .; j_call: TRBJ2-7; clone_size: .; cdr3_length: 13; v_call: TRBV27; cdr3_aa: CARQETGSYEQYF; cdr3_nt: TGTGCCCGCCAAGAAACAGGGTCCTACGAGCAGTACTTC
d_call: TRBD2; j_call: TRBJ2-1; clone_size: .; cdr3_length: 17; v_call: TRBV5-8; cdr3_aa: CASSLAGLGDYYNEQFF; cdr3_nt: TGTGCCAGCAGCTTGGCGGGGCTAGGGGACTACTACAATGAGCAGTTCTTC
d_call: .; j_call: TRBJ2-7; clone_size: .; cdr3_length: 13; v_call: TRBV5-6; cdr3_aa: CASSLGQVYEQYF; cdr3_nt: TGTGCCAGCAGCTTGGGTCAGGTCTACGAGCAGTACTTC
d_call: .; j_call: TRBJ1-3; clone_size: once; cdr3_length: 14; v_call: TRBV25-1; cdr3_aa: CASSEFSSGNTIYF; cdr3_nt: TGTGCCAGCAGTGAATTCTCCTCTGGAAACACCATATATTTT
d_call: .; j_call: TRBJ1-4; clone_size: .; cdr3_length: 15; v_call: TRBV27; cdr3_aa: CASSEGSGWVEKLFF; cdr3_nt: TGTGCCAGCAGCGAGGGATCTGGTTGGGTTGAAAAACTGTTTTTT
d_call: TRBD1; j_call: TRBJ1-2; clone_size: .; cdr3_length: 16; v_call: TRBV7-7; cdr3_aa: CASRGTGANLNYGYTF; cdr3_nt: TGTGCTAGCAGGGGGACAGGGGCGAACCTTAACTATGGCTACACCTTC